The 13 T cell receptor beta chains in this list originate from one sample, sequenced in a study of blood T cell repertoires in COVID-19. This table comes from immunoSEQ multiplex PCR, and its TCRdb copy is limited to in-frame clones, with some not included. The data show more than 250,000 clones, 85% to 90% seen once. What was sequenced was PBMCs or T cells enriched from blood (not recorded which). These receptors were taken from a woman under 30 who had recovered from COVID-19.

The CDR3: CASSIARGSNTEAFF. As DNA, the CDR3 is TGTGCCAGTAGTATAGCCAGGGGATCGAACACTGAAGCTTTCTTT. The J gene is TRBJ1-1, the V gene TRBV19; D might be TRBD1 (6 bases). This CDR3 comprises 15 residues. V lost 1 base to trimming and J lost 1 base, with 10 bases between them. The germline V gene has CDR1 LNHDA and CDR2 SQIVND (reference sequence).

The V call is TRBV4-2, the J call TRBJ1-1; D gene ambiguous. The CDR3 covers 13 residues. V lost 4 bases, J lost 7 bases, and 13 bases lay in between. The germline V gene has CDR1 LGHNA and CDR2 YNFKEQ. The DNA for the CDR3 is TGTGCCAGCAGCCCCCTATCCCAGGTTGAAGCTTTCTTT. This gives the protein CASSPLSQVEAFF.

The chain links TRBV3-1 (or the pseudogene TRBV3-2) to TRBJ1-2; no clear D. Deletions cut 3 bases from V and 5 bases from J, with 7 bases between. The CDR3 length is 12 residues. CDR1 and CDR2 (germline): LGHDT, YNNKEL (reference sequence). The CDR3 DNA reads TGTGCCAGCAGCCACAGCGGATATGGCTACACCTTC. Translation gives CASSHSGYGYTF.

The J gene is TRBJ1-5, the V gene TRBV6-5, with a weak D call TRBD1 (6 bases). This CDR3 comprises 15 residues. Between the trimmed V and J ends, which lost 4 bases and 5 bases, there was a span of 15 bases. The germline gives CDR1 MNHEY, CDR2 SVGAGI. CDR3 sequence reads: CASSFLRDIDQPQHF. The CDR3 region has the DNA TGTGCCAGCAGTTTCCTCCGGGACATTGATCAGCCCCAGCATTTT.

The rearrangement uses TRBV4-1 and TRBJ1-5, with D possibly matching TRBD1 (6 bases). The CDR3 spans 14 residues. Germline-derived CDR1 and CDR2 are MGHRA and YSYEKL. Between the trimmed V and J ends, which lost 4 bases and 5 bases, there was a span of 12 bases. The CDR3 coding sequence is TGCGCCAGCAGCCTCGGACAGACCGATCAGCCCCAGCATTTT. Protein sequence: CASSLGQTDQPQHF.

This clone was detected only once. The chain is built from TRBV9 and TRBJ2-7; D is possibly TRBD1 (5 bases). The CDR3 contains 15 residues. V was pared by 4 bases and J by 4 bases, with 18 bases between. The germline gives CDR1 SGDLS, CDR2 YYNGEE. CDR3 coding DNA: TGTGCCAGCAGCCCCTCTGCGGACACTTTATACGAGCAGTACTTC. It yields the protein CASSPSADTLYEQYF.

The chain carries TRBV4-1 and TRBJ1-1, with 7 bases matching TRBD1. The CDR3 has 14 residues. Germline loops: CDR1 MGHRA, CDR2 YSYEKL. With V trimmed by 1 base and J by 11 bases, 10 bases remained unmatched. The CDR3 sequence: CASSQAGTESVAFF. The CDR3 DNA reads as TGCGCCAGCAGCCAAGCCGGGACAGAAAGCGTGGCTTTCTTT.

The chain recombines TRBV5-1 with TRBJ2-2; possible D gene TRBD1, 5 bases. The germline V and J ends were trimmed by 0 bases and 6 bases, with 12 bases remaining between them. The CDR3 is made up of 15 amino acids. CDR1 and CDR2 from the germline V gene are SGHRS and YFSETQ. CDR3 coding DNA: TGCGCCAGCAGCTTGGCCGCAGGGATCCCCGGGGAGCTGTTTTTT. Its translation is CASSLAAGIPGELFF.

The chain carries TRBV7-9 and TRBJ1-1; D is perhaps TRBD1 (6 bases). V lost 6 bases, J lost 1 base, and 15 bases lay in between. Germline V gives CDR1 SEHNR, CDR2 FQNEAQ (reference sequence). The CDR3 is 15 amino acids. The CDR3 spells CASRVPGHSNTEAFF. The CDR3 region has the DNA TGTGCCAGCAGAGTACCGGGACACTCGAACACTGAAGCTTTCTTT. Full variable domain (rest looked up from reference TRBV7-9 and TRBJ1-1): DTGVSQNPRHKITKRGQNVTFRCDPISEHNRLYWYRQTLGQGPEFLTYFQNEAQLEKSRLLSDRFSAERPKGSFSTLEIQRTEQGDSAMYLCASRVPGHSNTEAFFGQGTRLTVV.

The chain combines TRBV5-4 with TRBJ2-5, with 12 bases aligning to TRBD2. The V and J ends lost 2 bases and 3 bases, in that order; junction bases with no gene match: 2. Germline assignment: CDR1 SGHNT and CDR2 YYREEE (reference sequence). The CDR3 is 15 residues long. The CDR3 nucleotides read TGTGCCAGCAGCTTAAGACTAGCGGGAGAAGAGACCCAGTACTTC. It is translated as CASSLRLAGEETQYF.

The rearrangement links TRBV3-1 (or the pseudogene TRBV3-2) to TRBJ1-2; 9 bases are a match to TRBD1. Germline CDR1 is LGHDT and CDR2 is YNNKEL (reference sequence). The ends lost 0 bases at V and 8 bases at J; junction bases unmatched: 10. The CDR3 has 16 residues. The CDR3 DNA follows: TGTGCCAGCAGCCAAGAACGGACAGGGGATCGGTTAGGCTACACCTTC. Residues: CASSQERTGDRLGYTF.

This rearrangement joins TRBV27 to TRBJ1-1; 8 bases align to TRBD1. The germline V gene encodes CDR1 MNHEY and CDR2 SMNVEV (reference sequence). After removal of 5 bases from V and 12 bases from J, the junction contained 11 bases not matched to a gene. The CDR3 length is 13 residues. CDR3 protein: CASSQWTGIRTFF. CDR3 nucleotides: TGTGCCAGCAGTCAATGGACAGGGATAAGAACTTTCTTT.

The chain recombines TRBV5-1 with TRBJ2-4, with D unclear. The CDR3 has 16 amino acids. Deletions cut 0 bases from V and 3 bases from J, with 13 bases between. Germline values: CDR1 SGHRS, CDR2 YFSETQ. The CDR3 DNA reads as TGCGCCAGCAGCTTGGCTCCAGCGATGGACAAAAACATTCAGTACTTC. This codes for CASSLAPAMDKNIQYF.